The next 31 T cell receptor beta chains were all read from a single sample in a study of response to subunit inactivated influenza vaccine. Each CDR3 protein is one row after TCRdb ran MiXCR on the RT-PCR reads. Of roughly 760,000 distinct CDR3 sequences detected, over 20% appear once; the ten largest clones hold about 10%. The source material was PBMCs from blood, sampled approximately 5 days after vaccination. The source of these receptors is a man aged 50-60 years who received an inactivated influenza vaccine.

This clonotype was found a few times. This sequence joins TRBV15 and TRBJ1-2, with TRBD1 identical over 7 bases. In germline, CDR1 is LNHNV, CDR2 YYDKDF (reference sequence). The CDR3 covers 18 residues. V was pared by 1 base and J by 4 bases, with 15 bases of the junction left unmatched. The CDR3 reads CATSRVPSSRDRSYGYTF. CDR3 bases: TGTGCCACCAGCAGAGTACCTTCAAGCCGGGACAGATCCTATGGCTACACCTTC.

This clonotype turned up a few times. V and J are TRBV12-3 or TRBV12-4 and TRBJ2-1; no clear D. V lost 6 bases and J 6 bases, leaving 12 bases between the germline ends. CDR3 length: 13 residues. The CDR3 sequence is CASSPRRANEQFF. The CDR3 DNA is TGTGCCAGCAGCCCTCGACGCGCCAATGAGCAGTTCTTC.

This clonotype has a handful of counts. V is TRBV7-2 and J is TRBJ2-1; D could derive from TRBD1 or TRBD2 (6 bases each). The V end was cut by 2 bases, the J end by 7 bases, with 12 bases between. The germline V gene encodes CDR1 SGHTA and CDR2 FQGNSA. This CDR3 is 14 amino acids long. The CDR3 spells CASSLRGVQNEQFF. Here the CDR3 DNA reads TGTGCCAGCAGCTTAAGGGGGGTGCAGAATGAGCAGTTCTTC.

This clonotype was observed a few times. The V and J genes are TRBV20-1 and TRBJ2-7; possible D gene TRBD2, 6 bases. Trimming removed 6 bases at V and 3 bases at J, with 15 bases between. This CDR3 region has 13 residues. Germline CDR1 reads DFQATT; CDR2 reads SNEGSKA (reference sequence). The CDR3 reads CSAPMEGLYEQYF. The CDR3 nucleotides read TGCAGTGCGCCTATGGAGGGGCTCTACGAGCAGTACTTC.

The gene calls are TRBV6-4 and TRBJ1-2; D is unresolved. Germline assignment: CDR1 MRHNA and CDR2 SNTAGT. V lost 5 bases, J lost 6 bases, and 16 bases lay in between. The CDR3 extends over 14 amino acids. The CDR3, as DNA: TGTGCCAGCAGTCCAAGAGGTTTTGACGATGGCTACACCTTC. Encoded protein: CASSPRGFDDGYTF.

This clonotype was seen repeatedly, ten times or more. This chain joins TRBV5-1 and TRBJ2-1, with TRBD1 matching 8 bases. The CDR3 consists of 13 residues. Germline CDR1 SGHRS, CDR2 YFSETQ. V lost 4 bases, J lost 5 bases, and 2 bases stayed unmatched. CDR3 sequence (DNA): TGCGCCAGCAGCCCAGGGGGCAACAATGAGCAGTTCTTC. Translating gives CASSPGGNNEQFF.

This clonotype was counted between two and nine times. As DNA, the CDR3 is TGTGCCAGCAAGCGGGGGAGTATACAGTACTTC. It translates to CASKRGSIQYF. The rearrangement links TRBV12-3 or TRBV12-4 to TRBJ2-5; TRBD2 matches 8 bases. J gave up 11 bases and V 7 bases, and 6 bases lay outside the gene matches. The CDR3 contains 11 residues.

Only a few counts were recorded for this clonotype. The V and J genes are TRBV27 and TRBJ2-6; D is possibly TRBD1 (5 bases). The germline V and J ends were trimmed by 5 bases and 2 bases, with 7 bases remaining between them. Germline CDR1 MNHEY, CDR2 SMNVEV (reference sequence). The CDR3 contains 14 residues. The CDR3 is CASSMTAGANVLTF. As DNA, the CDR3 is TGTGCCAGCAGTATGACAGCTGGGGCCAACGTCCTGACTTTC.

This sequence joins TRBV30 and TRBJ2-7; TRBD1 is a possible D gene (6 bases). The V gene lost 4 bases and the J gene lost 0 bases, with 7 bases spanning the gap. CDR3 length: 12 amino acids. Germline V gene data show CDR1 as GTSNPN and CDR2 as SVGIG (reference sequence). CDR3 DNA sequence: TGTGCCTGGAAGGGGGACTCCTACGAGCAGTACTTC. Translated: CAWKGDSYEQYF. Combining the CDR3 with reference TRBV30 and TRBJ2-7 gives the whole variable domain SQTIHQWPATLVQPVGSPLSLECTVEGTSNPNLYWYRQAAGRGLQLLFYSVGIGQISSEVPQNLSASRPQDRQFILSSKKLLLSDSGFYLCAWKGDSYEQYFGPGTRLTVT.

In this sample, this clonotype turned up a few times. The chain links TRBV5-6 to TRBJ2-5, with D possibly being TRBD1 (5 bases). Trimming took off 5 bases at V and 2 bases at J, with 13 bases between the two ends. This CDR3 has 14 residues. Germline lookup yields CDR1 SGHDT and CDR2 YYEEEE. CDR3 protein: CASSYRSNQETQYF. Written as DNA, the CDR3 is TGTGCCAGCAGTTACAGGAGTAATCAAGAGACCCAGTACTTC.

This clonotype has ten or more counts. The chain links TRBV20-1 to TRBJ1-5; D uncertain. V lost 1 base and J lost 7, with 8 bases in between. The CDR3 has 12 residues. Germline assignment: CDR1 DFQATT and CDR2 SNEGSKA (reference sequence). The CDR3 sequence is CSARAGIQPQHF. The CDR3 DNA reads as TGCAGTGCTAGAGCGGGTATCCAGCCCCAGCATTTT.

This clonotype was seen only a few times. The J gene is TRBJ2-7, the V gene TRBV27; tentatively, D is TRBD1 (6 bases). V was pared by 5 bases and J by 2 bases, with 13 bases between. The CDR3 length is 14 residues. Germline assignment: CDR1 MNHEY and CDR2 SMNVEV (reference sequence). The CDR3, as DNA: TGTGCCAGCAGTGTGGGGGCCTTAACCTACGAGCAGTACTTC. It codes for CASSVGALTYEQYF.

The table lists this clonotype with a few counts. The J gene is TRBJ1-2, the V gene TRBV10-2; 7 nucleotides line up with TRBD1. The CDR3 runs to 13 residues. CDR1 and CDR2 (germline): WSHSY, SAAADI. V shed 0 bases and J 7 bases; nucleotides not matched to a gene: 2. The CDR3 DNA is TGCGCCAGCAGTGAGTCCAGGGGGGTTGGCTACACCTTC. Residues: CASSESRGVGYTF.

The chain links TRBV12-5 to TRBJ2-1; D remains ambiguous. The V gene lost 4 bases and the J gene lost 6 bases, with 7 bases spanning the gap. The germline V gene encodes CDR1 LGHNT and CDR2 FRNRAP. The CDR3 is 12 amino acids. CDR3 loop: CASGSGSNEQFF. The DNA of the CDR3 is TGTGCTAGTGGTTCCGGGTCCAATGAGCAGTTCTTC.

The V gene is TRBV27, the J gene TRBJ2-5, with D tentatively TRBD2 (5 bases). V lost 6 bases and J 2 bases, leaving 16 bases between the germline ends. The germline gives CDR1 MNHEY, CDR2 SMNVEV (reference sequence). CDR3 length: 15 residues. DNA for the CDR3: TGTGCCAGCAGCTCCCTTCGGGGAGATCAAGAGACCCAGTACTTC. Translated, it gives CASSSLRGDQETQYF.

For this clonotype: A much larger clone is a single base away; this may be a read error. The CDR3 reads CASSERRDYGYTF. The CDR3 DNA is TGTGCCAGCAGTGAACGCAGGGACTATGGCTACACCTTC. The chain couples TRBV2 to TRBJ1-2; D may be TRBD1 (5 bases). Trimming took off 2 bases at V and 3 bases at J, with 7 bases between the two ends. The CDR3 loop spans 13 amino acids. Germline V lookup: CDR1 SNHLY, CDR2 FYNNEI.

The chain couples TRBV12-3 or TRBV12-4 to TRBJ2-3; TRBD1 matches 9 bases. The CDR3 has 16 residues. J gave up 4 bases and V 6 bases, and 11 bases lay outside the gene matches. CDR3 in amino acids: CASSRGQGRASDTQYF. The CDR3 nucleotides read TGTGCCAGCAGCAGAGGACAGGGGCGCGCATCAGATACGCAGTATTTT.

J is TRBJ2-7 and V is TRBV3-1; D gene ambiguous. Germline V lookup: CDR1 LGHDT, CDR2 YNNKEL (reference sequence). The CDR3 length is 15 residues. Trimming stripped 0 bases from V and 2 bases from J, with 11 bases between. The CDR3 region has the DNA TGTGCCAGCAGCCAAGAGGGTTTAGGACCCTACGAGCAGTACTTC. Translating it yields CASSQEGLGPYEQYF.

This clonotype was counted a few times. The J gene is TRBJ2-1, the V gene TRBV24-1, with D hard to call. Looked up from germline, CDR1 is KGHDR and CDR2 is SFDVKD. The CDR3 extends over 12 amino acids. V was trimmed by 5 bases and J by 8 bases, leaving 9 bases between them. As DNA, the CDR3 is TGTGCCACCAGTGTTAAGGGCTATGAGCAGTTCTTC. Its translation is CATSVKGYEQFF.

This clonotype has at least ten counts. The chain uses TRBV10-3 and TRBJ1-3; TRBD1 might be the D (5 bases). CDR3 length equals 13 residues. The V end was cut by 6 bases, the J end by 0 bases, with 6 bases between. Germline V gene lookup returns CDR1 ENHRY and CDR2 SYGVKD. The CDR3 DNA sequence: TGTGCCATCAGGGACAACTCTGGAAACACCATATATTTT. This encodes CAIRDNSGNTIYF.

DNA for the CDR3: TGTGCCATCAGTGAGGGGGGACTATCGTCTGGAGATACGCAGTATTTT. Its translation: CAISEGGLSSGDTQYF. The J gene is TRBJ2-3, the V gene TRBV10-3; 7 bases map to TRBD2. V was pared by 2 bases and J by 5 bases, with 10 bases of the junction left unmatched. Germline lookup yields CDR1 ENHRY and CDR2 SYGVKD. The CDR3 extends over 16 amino acids.

This clonotype has more than one count but fewer than ten. The DNA for the CDR3 is TGTGCCAGCAGGCAGCAGGCCCTGGATACGCAGTATTTT. As protein: CASRQQALDTQYF. The J gene is TRBJ2-3, the V gene TRBV6-1; D gene ambiguous. The CDR3 has 13 residues. Trimming shortened V by 6 bases and J by 6 bases, and 13 bases separated the two germline ends. Germline CDR1 MNHNS, CDR2 SASEGT.

In this sample, this clonotype turned up many times. The CDR3 nucleotides are TGTGCCAGCAGCTTAGATATGGGGATCCAAGAGACCCAGTACTTC. Translating gives CASSLDMGIQETQYF. V and J are TRBV7-2 and TRBJ2-5; D not resolved. The V and J ends lost 1 base and 1 base respectively, with 10 bases between them. The CDR3 spans 15 residues. Looked up from germline, CDR1 is SGHTA and CDR2 is FQGNSA.

This clonotype has only a few counts. The chain recombines TRBV29-1 with TRBJ2-1; D perhaps matches TRBD1 (6 bases). This CDR3 contains 15 residues. Trimming stripped 4 bases from V and 5 bases from J, with 18 bases between. Germline V gene lookup returns CDR1 SQVTM and CDR2 ANQGSEA. CDR3: CSVAYGQKFHNEQFF. CDR3 bases: TGCAGCGTTGCTTATGGACAGAAGTTCCACAATGAGCAGTTCTTC.

This chain links TRBV20-1 with TRBJ2-1, with TRBD2 as a possible D gene (5 bases). CDR3 length: 15 residues. The germline CDR1 and CDR2 sequences are DFQATT and SNEGSKA (reference sequence). V lost 4 bases and J lost 6, with 19 bases in between. The DNA of the CDR3 is TGCAGTGCTACCCCCCCGGGCCCCGGGGTCAATGAGCAGTTCTTC. This gives the protein CSATPPGPGVNEQFF.

This clonotype has more than one count but fewer than ten. The V call is TRBV10-3, the J call TRBJ2-2; D is ambiguous. The CDR3 contains 12 residues. V gave up 4 bases and J gave up 9 bases, with 9 bases separating them. CDR1 and CDR2 (germline): ENHRY, SYGVKD. CDR3: CAISAASRELFF. The CDR3 nucleotides read TGTGCCATCAGTGCCGCGTCGAGGGAGCTGTTTTTT.

This chain joins TRBV4-1 and TRBJ2-3; TRBD1 aligns across 9 bases. V lost 3 bases, J lost 4 bases, and 8 bases stayed unmatched. The CDR3 is 16 amino acids. The germline V gene encodes CDR1 MGHRA and CDR2 YSYEKL. Here the CDR3 reads CASSHGTGTGSDTQYF. CDR3 coding DNA: TGCGCCAGCAGCCACGGGACCGGGACAGGGTCAGATACGCAGTATTTT.

V gene TRBV15 combines with J gene TRBJ2-7; D may match TRBD1 or TRBD2 (6 bases each). CDR1 is LNHNV and CDR2 is YYDKDF in the germline V gene (reference sequence). V was shortened by 3 bases and J by 0 bases, with 27 bases between the two germline ends. The CDR3 extends over 20 amino acids. CDR3 loop: CATSRGVAGDFPLHSYEQYF. The DNA of the CDR3 is TGTGCCACCAGCAGGGGGGTGGCAGGGGACTTCCCCCTCCACTCCTACGAGCAGTACTTC.

The rearrangement links TRBV7-9 to TRBJ1-2, with D tentatively TRBD1 (5 bases). Per the germline V gene, CDR1 is SEHNR and CDR2 is FQNEAQ (reference sequence). V lost 5 bases to trimming and J lost 2 bases, with 12 bases between them. The length of the CDR3 is 14 residues. CDR3 DNA: TGTGCCAGCAGCCGGGGGGGGAGCAACTATGGCTACACCTTC. This gives the protein CASSRGGSNYGYTF.

Ten or more counts support this clonotype. The chain combines TRBV5-1 with TRBJ2-2, with D possibly matching TRBD1 (5 bases). Germline CDR1 SGHRS, CDR2 YFSETQ. The CDR3 length is 15 residues. The V and J ends lost 4 bases and 4 bases respectively, with 14 bases between them. Written as DNA, the CDR3 is TGCGCCAGCAGCCTTGTTGGGGCGCGCACCGGGGAGCTGTTTTTT. It yields the protein CASSLVGARTGELFF.

The chain is built from TRBV7-3 and TRBJ2-1; possible D gene TRBD1, 5 bases. Germline V CDR1 and CDR2: SGHTA, FQGTGA. The CDR3 loop spans 14 amino acids. With 5 bases removed from V and 6 bases from J, the gap between germline ends came to 14 bases. CDR3 region: CASSPGNTGNEQFF. CDR3 bases: TGTGCCAGCAGCCCCGGAAACACAGGCAATGAGCAGTTCTTC. The variable domain in full, completed from reference TRBV7-3 and TRBJ2-1, reads GAGVSQTPSNKVTEKGKYVELRCDPISGHTALYWYRQSLGQGPEFLIYFQGTGAADDSGLPNDRFFAVRPEGSVSTLKIQRTERGDSAVYLCASSPGNTGNEQFFGPGTRLTVL.